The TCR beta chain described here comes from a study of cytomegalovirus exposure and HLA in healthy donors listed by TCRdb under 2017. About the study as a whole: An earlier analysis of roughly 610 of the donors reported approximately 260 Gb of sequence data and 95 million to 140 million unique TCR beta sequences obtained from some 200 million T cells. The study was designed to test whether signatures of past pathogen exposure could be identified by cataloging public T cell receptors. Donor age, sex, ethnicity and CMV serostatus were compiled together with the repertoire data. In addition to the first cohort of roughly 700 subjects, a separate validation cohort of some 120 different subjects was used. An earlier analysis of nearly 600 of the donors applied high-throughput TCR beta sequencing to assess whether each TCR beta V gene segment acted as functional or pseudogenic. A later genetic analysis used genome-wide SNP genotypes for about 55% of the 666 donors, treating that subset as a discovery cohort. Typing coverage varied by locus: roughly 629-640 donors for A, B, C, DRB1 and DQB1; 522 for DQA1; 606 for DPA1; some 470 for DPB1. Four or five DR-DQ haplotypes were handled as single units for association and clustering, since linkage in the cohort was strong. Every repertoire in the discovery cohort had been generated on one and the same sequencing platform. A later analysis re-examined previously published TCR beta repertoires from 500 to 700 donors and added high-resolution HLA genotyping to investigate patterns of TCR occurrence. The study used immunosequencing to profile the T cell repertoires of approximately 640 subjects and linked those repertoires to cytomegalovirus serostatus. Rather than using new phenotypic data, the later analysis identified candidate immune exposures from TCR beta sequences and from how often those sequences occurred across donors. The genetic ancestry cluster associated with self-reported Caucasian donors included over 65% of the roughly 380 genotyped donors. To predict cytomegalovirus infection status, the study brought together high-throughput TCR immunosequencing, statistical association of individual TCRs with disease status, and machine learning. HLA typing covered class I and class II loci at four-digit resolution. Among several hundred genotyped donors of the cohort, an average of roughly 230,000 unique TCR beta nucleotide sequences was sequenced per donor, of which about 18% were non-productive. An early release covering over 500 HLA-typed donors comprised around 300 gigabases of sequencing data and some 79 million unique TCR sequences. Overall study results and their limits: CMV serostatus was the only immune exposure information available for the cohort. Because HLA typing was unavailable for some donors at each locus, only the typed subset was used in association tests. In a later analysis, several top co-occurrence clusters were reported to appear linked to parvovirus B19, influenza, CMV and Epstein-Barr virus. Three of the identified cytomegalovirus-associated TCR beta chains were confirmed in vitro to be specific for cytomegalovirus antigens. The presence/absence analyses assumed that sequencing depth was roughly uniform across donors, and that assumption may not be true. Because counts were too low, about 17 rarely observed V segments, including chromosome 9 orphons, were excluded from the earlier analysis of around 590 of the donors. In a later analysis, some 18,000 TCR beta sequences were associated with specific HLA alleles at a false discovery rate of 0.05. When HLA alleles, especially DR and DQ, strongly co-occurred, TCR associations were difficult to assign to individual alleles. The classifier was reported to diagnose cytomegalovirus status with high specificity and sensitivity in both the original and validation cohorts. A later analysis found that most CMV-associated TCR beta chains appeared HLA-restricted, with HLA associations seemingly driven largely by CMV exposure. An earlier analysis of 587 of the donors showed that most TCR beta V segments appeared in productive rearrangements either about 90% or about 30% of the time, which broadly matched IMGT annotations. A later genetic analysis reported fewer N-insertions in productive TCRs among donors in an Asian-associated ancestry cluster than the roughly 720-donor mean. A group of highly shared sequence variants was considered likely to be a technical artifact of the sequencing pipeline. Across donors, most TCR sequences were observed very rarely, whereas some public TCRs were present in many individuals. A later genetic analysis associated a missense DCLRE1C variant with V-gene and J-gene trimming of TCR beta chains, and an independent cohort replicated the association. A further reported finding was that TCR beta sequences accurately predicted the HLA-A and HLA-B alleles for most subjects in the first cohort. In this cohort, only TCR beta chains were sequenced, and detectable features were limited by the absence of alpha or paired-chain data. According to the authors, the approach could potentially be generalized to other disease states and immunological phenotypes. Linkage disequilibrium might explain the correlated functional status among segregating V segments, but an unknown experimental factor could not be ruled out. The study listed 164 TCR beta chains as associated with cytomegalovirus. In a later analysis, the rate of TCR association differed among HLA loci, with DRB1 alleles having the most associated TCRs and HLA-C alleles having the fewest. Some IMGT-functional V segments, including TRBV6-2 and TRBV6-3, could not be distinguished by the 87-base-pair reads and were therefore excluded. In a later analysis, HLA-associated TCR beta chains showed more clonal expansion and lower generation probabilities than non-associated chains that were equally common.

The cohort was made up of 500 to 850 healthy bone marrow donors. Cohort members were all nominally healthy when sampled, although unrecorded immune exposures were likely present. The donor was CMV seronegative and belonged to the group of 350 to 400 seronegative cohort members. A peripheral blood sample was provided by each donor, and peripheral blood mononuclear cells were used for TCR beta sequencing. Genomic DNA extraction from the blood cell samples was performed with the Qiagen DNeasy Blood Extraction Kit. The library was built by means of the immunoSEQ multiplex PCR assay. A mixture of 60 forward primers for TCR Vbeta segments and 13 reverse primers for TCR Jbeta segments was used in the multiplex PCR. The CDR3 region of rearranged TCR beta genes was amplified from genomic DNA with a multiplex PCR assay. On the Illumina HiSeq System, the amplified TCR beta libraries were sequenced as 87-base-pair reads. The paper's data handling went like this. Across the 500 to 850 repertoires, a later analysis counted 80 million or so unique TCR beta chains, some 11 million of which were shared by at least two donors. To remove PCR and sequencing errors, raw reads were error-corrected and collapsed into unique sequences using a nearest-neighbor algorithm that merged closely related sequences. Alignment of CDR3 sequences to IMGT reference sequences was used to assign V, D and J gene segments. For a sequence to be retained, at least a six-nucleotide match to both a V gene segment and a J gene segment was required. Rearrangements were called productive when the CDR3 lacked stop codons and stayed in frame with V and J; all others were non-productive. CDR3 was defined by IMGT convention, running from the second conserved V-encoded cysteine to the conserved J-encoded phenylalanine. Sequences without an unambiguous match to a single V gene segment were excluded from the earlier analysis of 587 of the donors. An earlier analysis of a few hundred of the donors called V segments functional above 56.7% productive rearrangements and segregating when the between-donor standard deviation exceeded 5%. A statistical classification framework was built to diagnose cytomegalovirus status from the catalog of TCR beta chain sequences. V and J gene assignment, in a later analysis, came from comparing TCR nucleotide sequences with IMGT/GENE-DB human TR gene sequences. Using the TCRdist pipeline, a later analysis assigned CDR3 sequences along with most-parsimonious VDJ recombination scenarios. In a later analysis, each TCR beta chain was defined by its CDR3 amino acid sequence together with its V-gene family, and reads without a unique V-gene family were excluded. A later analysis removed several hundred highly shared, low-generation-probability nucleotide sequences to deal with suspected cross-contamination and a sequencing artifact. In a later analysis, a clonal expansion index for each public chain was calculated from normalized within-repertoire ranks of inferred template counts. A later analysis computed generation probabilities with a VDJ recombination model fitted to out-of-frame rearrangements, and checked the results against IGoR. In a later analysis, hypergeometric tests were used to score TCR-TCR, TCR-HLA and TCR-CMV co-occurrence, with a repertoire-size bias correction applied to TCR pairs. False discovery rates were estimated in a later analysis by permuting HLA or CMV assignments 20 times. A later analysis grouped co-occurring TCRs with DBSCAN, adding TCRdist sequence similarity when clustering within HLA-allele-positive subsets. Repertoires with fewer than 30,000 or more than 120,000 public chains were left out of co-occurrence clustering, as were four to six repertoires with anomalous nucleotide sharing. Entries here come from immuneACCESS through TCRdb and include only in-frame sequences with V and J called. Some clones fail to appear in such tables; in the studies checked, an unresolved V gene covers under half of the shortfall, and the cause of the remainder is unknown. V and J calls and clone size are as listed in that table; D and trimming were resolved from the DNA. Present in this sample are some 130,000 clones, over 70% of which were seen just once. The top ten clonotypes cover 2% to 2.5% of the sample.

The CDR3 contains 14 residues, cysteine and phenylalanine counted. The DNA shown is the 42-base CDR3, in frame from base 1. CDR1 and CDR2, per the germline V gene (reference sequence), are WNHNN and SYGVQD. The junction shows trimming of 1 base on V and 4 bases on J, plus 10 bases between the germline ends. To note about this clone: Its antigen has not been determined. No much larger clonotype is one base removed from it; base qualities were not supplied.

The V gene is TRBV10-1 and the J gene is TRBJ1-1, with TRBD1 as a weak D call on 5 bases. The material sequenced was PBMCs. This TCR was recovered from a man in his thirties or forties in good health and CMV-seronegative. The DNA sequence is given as TGCGCCAGCAGTGAGTATTCGGGGGGCACTGAAGCTTTCTTT. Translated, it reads CASSEYSGGTEAFF.